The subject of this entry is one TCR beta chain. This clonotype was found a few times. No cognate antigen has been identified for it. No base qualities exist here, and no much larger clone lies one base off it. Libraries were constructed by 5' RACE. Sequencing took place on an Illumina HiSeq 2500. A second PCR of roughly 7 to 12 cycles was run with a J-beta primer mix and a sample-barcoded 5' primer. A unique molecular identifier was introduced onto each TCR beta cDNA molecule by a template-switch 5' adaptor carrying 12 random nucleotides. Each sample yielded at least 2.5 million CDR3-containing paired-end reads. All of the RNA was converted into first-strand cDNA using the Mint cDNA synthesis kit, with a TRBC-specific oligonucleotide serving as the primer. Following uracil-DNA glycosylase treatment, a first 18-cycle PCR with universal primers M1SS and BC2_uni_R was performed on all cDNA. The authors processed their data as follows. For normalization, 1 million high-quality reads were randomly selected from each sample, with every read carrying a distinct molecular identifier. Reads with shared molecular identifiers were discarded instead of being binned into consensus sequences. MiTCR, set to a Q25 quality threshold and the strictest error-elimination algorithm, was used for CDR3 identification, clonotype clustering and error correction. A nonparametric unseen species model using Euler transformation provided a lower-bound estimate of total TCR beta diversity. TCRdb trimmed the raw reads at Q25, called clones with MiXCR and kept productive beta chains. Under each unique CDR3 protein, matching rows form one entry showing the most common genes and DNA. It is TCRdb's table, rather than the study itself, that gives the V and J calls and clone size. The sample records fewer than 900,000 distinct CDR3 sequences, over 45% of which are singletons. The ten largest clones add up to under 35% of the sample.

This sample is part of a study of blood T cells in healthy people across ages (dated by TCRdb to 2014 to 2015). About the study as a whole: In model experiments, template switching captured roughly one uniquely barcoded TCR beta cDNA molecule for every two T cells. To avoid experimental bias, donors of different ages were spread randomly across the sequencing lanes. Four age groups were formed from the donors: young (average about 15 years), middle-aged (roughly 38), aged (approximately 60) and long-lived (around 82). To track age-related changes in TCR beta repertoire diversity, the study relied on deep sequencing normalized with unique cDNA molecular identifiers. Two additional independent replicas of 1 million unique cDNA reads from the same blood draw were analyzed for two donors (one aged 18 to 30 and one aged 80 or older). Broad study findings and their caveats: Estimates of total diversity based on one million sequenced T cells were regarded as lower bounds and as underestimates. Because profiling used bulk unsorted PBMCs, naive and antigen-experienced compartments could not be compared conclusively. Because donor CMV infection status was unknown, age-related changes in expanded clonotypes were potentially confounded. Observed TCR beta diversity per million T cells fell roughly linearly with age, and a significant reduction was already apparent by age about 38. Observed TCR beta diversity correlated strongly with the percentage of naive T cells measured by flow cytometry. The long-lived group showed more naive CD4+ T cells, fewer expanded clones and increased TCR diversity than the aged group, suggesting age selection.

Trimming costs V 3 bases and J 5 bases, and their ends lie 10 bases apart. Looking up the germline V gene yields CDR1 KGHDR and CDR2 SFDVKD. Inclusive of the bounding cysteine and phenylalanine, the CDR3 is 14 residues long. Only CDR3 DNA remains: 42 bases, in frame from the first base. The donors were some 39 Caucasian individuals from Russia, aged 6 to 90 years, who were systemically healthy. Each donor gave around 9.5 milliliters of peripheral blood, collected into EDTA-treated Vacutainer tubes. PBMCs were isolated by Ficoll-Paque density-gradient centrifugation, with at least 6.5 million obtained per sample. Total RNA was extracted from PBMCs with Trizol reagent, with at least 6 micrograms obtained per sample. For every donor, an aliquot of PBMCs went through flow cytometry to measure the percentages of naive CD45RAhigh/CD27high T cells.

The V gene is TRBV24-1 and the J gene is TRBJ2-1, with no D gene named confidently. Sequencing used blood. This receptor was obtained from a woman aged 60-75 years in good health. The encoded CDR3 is CATSDVGSNNEQFF. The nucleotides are TGTGCCACCAGTGATGTGGGAAGCAACAATGAGCAGTTCTTC.